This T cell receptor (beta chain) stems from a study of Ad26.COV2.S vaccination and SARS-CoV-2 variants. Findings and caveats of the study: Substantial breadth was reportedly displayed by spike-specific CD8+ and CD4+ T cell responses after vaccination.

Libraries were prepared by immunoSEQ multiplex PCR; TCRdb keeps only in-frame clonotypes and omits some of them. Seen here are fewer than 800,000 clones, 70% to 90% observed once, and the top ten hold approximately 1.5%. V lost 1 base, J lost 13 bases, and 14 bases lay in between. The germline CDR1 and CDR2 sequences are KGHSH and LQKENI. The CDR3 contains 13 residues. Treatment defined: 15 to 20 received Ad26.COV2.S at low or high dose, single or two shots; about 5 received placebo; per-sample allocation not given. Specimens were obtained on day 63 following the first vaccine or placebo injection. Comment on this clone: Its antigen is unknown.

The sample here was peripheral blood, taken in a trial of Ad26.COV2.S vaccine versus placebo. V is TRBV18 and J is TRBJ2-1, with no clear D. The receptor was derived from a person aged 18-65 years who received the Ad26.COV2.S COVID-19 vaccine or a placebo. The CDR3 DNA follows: TGTGCCAGCTCACCACTCGACACACCCCTACAGTTCTTC. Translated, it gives CASSPLDTPLQFF.